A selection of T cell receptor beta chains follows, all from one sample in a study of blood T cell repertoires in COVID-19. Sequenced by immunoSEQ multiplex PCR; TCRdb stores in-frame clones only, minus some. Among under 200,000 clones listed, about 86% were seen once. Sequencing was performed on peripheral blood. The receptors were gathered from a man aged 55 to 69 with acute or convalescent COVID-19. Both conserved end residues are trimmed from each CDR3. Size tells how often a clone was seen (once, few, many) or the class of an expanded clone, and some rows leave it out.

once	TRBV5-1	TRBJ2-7	ASRPGQGVYEQY
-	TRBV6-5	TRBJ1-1	ASSDLGQGTTEAF
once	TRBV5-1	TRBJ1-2	ASSPTGAIRGYT
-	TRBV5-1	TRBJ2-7	ASSLESGVPYEQY
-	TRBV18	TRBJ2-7	ASSPPGLGTYEQY
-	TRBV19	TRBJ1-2	ATIGHRANYGYT
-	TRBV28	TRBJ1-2	ASRGLGLGYT
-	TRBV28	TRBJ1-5	ANQQGSGTHQPQH
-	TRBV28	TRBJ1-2	ASTRSWGYT
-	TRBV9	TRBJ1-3	ASSVDGQGNRNTIY
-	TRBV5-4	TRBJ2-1	ASSGAGVLENEQF